A selection of T cell receptor beta chains follows, all from one sample in a study of cytotoxic CD8 clonotypes in ibrutinib-treated CLL. Clones were sequenced by immunoSEQ multiplex PCR, and TCRdb holds only the in-frame ones, with some missing. The table includes 150,000 or so clones, around three quarters detected once. Sample: PBMCs, taken after 12 months of ibrutinib treatment. Every receptor here comes from a human donor with chronic lymphocytic leukemia. Both conserved end residues are part of each CDR3. Each record gives: clone size, V gene, D gene, J gene, CDR3 length, CDR3 protein, CDR3 DNA. D genes are given only for firm matches. Rows may omit the clone size; those that give it use once, few, many or a size class.

>NA|TRBV19|TRBD1|TRBJ1-1|16
CASTLSGQGAYTEAFF
TGTGCCAGTACCCTAAGCGGACAGGGGGCCTACACTGAAGCTTTCTTT
>NA|TRBV10-3|NA|TRBJ1-2|14
CAITGDIRSDGYTF
TGTGCCATAACGGGGGACATCAGATCCGATGGCTACACCTTC
>NA|TRBV30|TRBD2|TRBJ2-3|16
CAWSRGLAGEADTQYF
TGTGCCTGGAGTCGTGGACTAGCGGGAGAGGCAGATACGCAGTATTTT
>NA|TRBV5-1|NA|TRBJ2-5|14
CASSIKLYQETQYF
TGCGCCAGCAGCATCAAATTGTACCAAGAGACCCAGTACTTC
>NA|TRBV6-5|TRBD2|TRBJ2-7|15
CASSYVASGVGEQYF
TGTGCCAGCAGTTACGTGGCTAGCGGAGTTGGCGAGCAGTACTTC
>NA|TRBV27|TRBD1|TRBJ1-4|16
CASSRGDRGFNEKLFF
TGTGCCAGCAGTAGGGGGGACAGGGGTTTTAATGAAAAACTGTTTTTT
>NA|TRBV11-3|NA|TRBJ1-1|13
CASSLSVYTEAFF
TGTGCCAGCAGCCTCAGTGTGTACACTGAAGCTTTCTTT
>NA|TRBV10-3|NA|TRBJ2-1|16
CAIKSQEISFYNEQFF
TGTGCCATCAAGTCCCAGGAGATTTCATTTTATAATGAGCAGTTCTTC
>NA|TRBV7-9|NA|TRBJ2-7|14
CASSLKGSFYEQYF
TGTGCCAGCAGCTTAAAGGGGTCCTTCTACGAGCAGTACTTC
>NA|TRBV6-5|TRBD2|TRBJ2-1|15
CASSKGLAGSNEQFF
TGTGCCAGCAGTAAGGGACTAGCGGGGAGCAATGAGCAGTTCTTC
>few|TRBV6-1|NA|TRBJ1-1|13
CASSDGINTEAFF
TGTGCCAGCAGTGATGGGATTAACACTGAAGCTTTCTTT
>NA|TRBV7-9|NA|TRBJ1-2|16
CASSLGRTTANYGYTF
TGCGCCAGCAGCTTAGGGAGGACGACAGCTAACTATGGCTACACCTTC
>NA|TRBV29-1|TRBD2|TRBJ2-1|13
CSAGLAGDVEQFF
TGCAGCGCCGGACTAGCGGGAGATGTTGAGCAGTTCTTC
>few|TRBV11-3|NA|TRBJ2-7|15
CASSLGPGREYEQYF
TGTGCCAGCAGCTTGGGACCGGGACGAGAATACGAGCAGTACTTC
>NA|TRBV18|NA|TRBJ1-6|15
CASSPSQGRNSPLHF
TGTGCCAGCTCACCGTCGCAGGGGAGGAATTCACCCCTCCACTTT
>NA|TRBV29-1|TRBD1|TRBJ2-4|12
CSVKAGQGMGYF
TGCAGCGTTAAGGCGGGACAGGGGATGGGATACTTC
>NA|TRBV18|NA|TRBJ1-1|13
CASSPAGLTEAFF
TGTGCCAGCTCACCGGCAGGGTTGACTGAAGCTTTCTTT
>NA|TRBV5-1|TRBD2|TRBJ2-1|16
CASSSPLAGFYNEQFF
TGCGCCAGCAGCTCTCCACTAGCGGGGTTTTACAATGAGCAGTTCTTC
>NA|TRBV28|TRBD2|TRBJ2-7|17
CASSFSTSGSTFYEQYF
TGTGCCAGCAGTTTCTCAACTAGCGGGAGTACCTTCTACGAGCAGTACTTC
>NA|TRBV7-2|NA|TRBJ2-7|12
CASSLPPGPASF
TGTGCCAGCAGCTTACCGCCGGGACCCGCCTCCTTC
>NA|TRBV29-1|NA|TRBJ1-1|10
CSTRTAEAFF
TGCAGCACTCGGACAGCTGAAGCTTTCTTT
>NA|TRBV6-6|NA|TRBJ1-2|14
CASSYSHEGEGYTF
TGTGCCAGCAGTTACTCTCACGAGGGTGAGGGCTACACCTTC
>NA|TRBV9|TRBD1|TRBJ1-3|14
CASSPQGVGNTIYF
TGTGCCAGCAGCCCTCAGGGGGTTGGAAACACCATATATTTT
>NA|TRBV7-8|NA|TRBJ1-3|18
CASSQRSGVRVSGNTIYF
TGTGCCAGCAGCCAAAGGTCCGGGGTCAGGGTCTCTGGAAACACCATATATTTT
>NA|TRBV6-5|TRBD1|TRBJ2-7|15
CASSLFQGESYEQYF
TGTGCCAGCAGTTTGTTCCAGGGGGAATCCTACGAGCAGTACTTC
>NA|TRBV7-2|NA|TRBJ1-1|16
CASSPGLGGLNTEAFF
TGTGCCAGCAGCCCTGGATTGGGGGGGCTGAACACTGAAGCTTTCTTT
>once|TRBV29-1|NA|TRBJ2-1|15
CSVGRKTPPNNEQFF
TGCAGCGTTGGACGGAAGACCCCGCCTAACAATGAGCAGTTCTTC
>NA|TRBV2|TRBD1|TRBJ1-5|13
CASNRQGSEPQHF
TGTGCCAGCAATAGACAGGGGTCGGAGCCCCAGCATTTT